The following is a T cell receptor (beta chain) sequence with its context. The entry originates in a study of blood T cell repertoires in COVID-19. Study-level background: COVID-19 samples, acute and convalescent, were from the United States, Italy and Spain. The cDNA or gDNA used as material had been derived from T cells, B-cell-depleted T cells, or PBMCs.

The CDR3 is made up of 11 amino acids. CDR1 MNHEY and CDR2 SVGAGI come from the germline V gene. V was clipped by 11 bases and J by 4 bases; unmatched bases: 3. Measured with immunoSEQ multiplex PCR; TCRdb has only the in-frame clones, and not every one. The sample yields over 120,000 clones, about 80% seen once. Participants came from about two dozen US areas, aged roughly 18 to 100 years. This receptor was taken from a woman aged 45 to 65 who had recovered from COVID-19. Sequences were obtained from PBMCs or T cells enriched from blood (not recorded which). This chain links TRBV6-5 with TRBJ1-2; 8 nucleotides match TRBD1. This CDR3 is CASGGPYGYTF. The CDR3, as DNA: TGTGCCTCAGGGGGCCCCTATGGCTACACCTTC.